The 18 T cell receptor beta chains below come from one sample, sequenced in a study of cytotoxic CD8 clonotypes in ibrutinib-treated CLL (TCRdb year 2021). The sample's time point label, decoded: around 25 months on ibrutinib. Libraries were prepared through the immunoSEQ multiplex PCR assay. TCRdb mirrors the immuneACCESS table, restricted to in-frame sequences. Some clones are absent from its copies; in checked studies, under half trace to an unresolved V gene, and the reason for the others is unknown. The sample table records 40,000 to 50,000 clones; roughly three fifths of these occur just once. The biggest ten clones account for around 30% of the sample. Sample: PBMCs, taken after 24 months of ibrutinib treatment. These receptors were obtained from a human donor with chronic lymphocytic leukemia.

The chain couples TRBV7-9 to TRBJ2-3; D uncertain. Deletions cut 7 bases from V and 0 bases from J, with 14 bases between. In germline, CDR1 is SEHNR, CDR2 FQNEAQ (reference sequence). The CDR3 totals 15 residues. The CDR3 nucleotides read TGTGCCAGCATCGACCCGACTTCTAGCACAGATACGCAGTATTTT. It is translated as CASIDPTSSTDTQYF.

CDR3 coding DNA: TGTGCCAGCAACAGGGCAGGGGGCGGTCAGCCCCAGCATTTT. This encodes CASNRAGGGQPQHF. This chain connects TRBV6-1 to TRBJ1-5, with 8 bases fitting TRBD1. CDR3 size: 14 residues. V lost 7 bases and J lost 6; bases outside the gene matches: 8. The V gene's germline CDR1 is MNHNS and CDR2 SASEGT.

The chain joins TRBV12-5 to TRBJ2-7, with a weak D call TRBD1 (5 bases). CDR1 is LGHNT, CDR2 FRNRAP, per germline. Between the trimmed V and J ends, which lost 5 bases and 4 bases, there was a span of 6 bases. The CDR3 extends over 11 amino acids. The CDR3 reads CASGRQYEQYF. As DNA, the CDR3 is TGTGCTAGTGGTCGACAGTACGAGCAGTACTTC.

The genes are TRBV29-1 and TRBJ1-2; D ambiguous. The CDR3 has 14 amino acids. With 3 bases removed from V and 2 bases from J, the gap between germline ends came to 13 bases. Germline V lookup: CDR1 SQVTM, CDR2 ANQGSEA. CDR3 sequence reads: CSVESGLINYGYTF. In DNA, the CDR3 is TGCAGCGTTGAGTCGGGCCTGATCAACTATGGCTACACCTTC.

The gene calls are TRBV20-1 and TRBJ1-2, with TRBD1 as a possible D gene (6 bases). The germline gives CDR1 DFQATT, CDR2 SNEGSKA (reference sequence). The CDR3 has 11 amino acids. V lost 7 bases to trimming and J lost 4 bases, with 10 bases between them. CDR3 DNA: TGCAGTGTAGGGGGGACCTATGGCTACACCTTC. This sequence encodes CSVGGTYGYTF.

This chain uses TRBV6-5 with TRBJ1-5; D ambiguous. The CDR3 consists of 15 residues. Trimming removed 6 bases at V and 4 bases at J, with 16 bases between. CDR1 and CDR2 from the germline V gene are MNHEY and SVGAGI. CDR3 loop: CASRGDAGANQPQHF. As DNA, the CDR3 is TGTGCCAGCAGAGGAGATGCAGGCGCAAATCAGCCCCAGCATTTT.

The V and J genes are TRBV5-4 and TRBJ1-2, with a weak D call TRBD1 (5 bases). CDR3 length: 15 amino acids. CDR1 and CDR2 from the germline V gene are SGHNT and YYREEE (reference sequence). V lost 3 bases and J 4 bases, leaving 16 bases between the germline ends. The CDR3 coding sequence is TGTGCCAGCAGCTCCCGAGGGGACTATGTCTATGGCTACACCTTC. This translates into CASSSRGDYVYGYTF.

The V gene is TRBV2, the J gene TRBJ1-5, with 7 bases lining up with TRBD1. CDR1 and CDR2 from the germline V gene are SNHLY and FYNNEI. This CDR3 has 14 amino acids. With 6 bases clipped from V and 4 bases from J, the junction kept 6 bases outside the gene matches. The CDR3 loop reads CASSRDSLNQPQHF. The CDR3 coding sequence is TGTGCCAGCAGCCGGGACAGTCTAAATCAGCCCCAGCATTTT.

This clone appeared a single time. This sequence joins TRBV6-1 and TRBJ2-2; D uncertain. CDR3 size: 13 residues. Looked up from germline, CDR1 is MNHNS and CDR2 is SASEGT. The ends were cut back, 7 bases at V and 4 bases at J, with 10 bases in the middle. CDR3 loop: CASTKDGTGELFF. DNA of the CDR3: TGTGCCAGCACAAAGGATGGCACCGGGGAGCTGTTTTTT.

The chain carries TRBV7-8 and TRBJ1-2; possible D gene TRBD1, 5 bases. CDR3 length equals 15 residues. V lost 2 bases and J 0 bases, leaving 10 bases between the germline ends. From germline, CDR1 is SGHVS and CDR2 FQNEAQ. As DNA, the CDR3 is TGTGCCAGCAGCTTAAGGGACGGAGCTAACTATGGCTACACCTTC. Amino acid sequence: CASSLRDGANYGYTF.

This clone was seen a handful of times. V usage is TRBV14 and J usage is TRBJ2-3; D ambiguous. Trimming stripped 5 bases from V and 6 bases from J, with 6 bases between. The CDR3 has 11 amino acids. Germline CDR1 is SGHDN and CDR2 is FVKESK. Written as DNA, the CDR3 is TGTGCCAGCAGCGTTGGGGATACGCAGTATTTT. Its protein product is CASSVGDTQYF.

The rearrangement joins TRBV2 to TRBJ2-2, with 13 bases lining up with TRBD2. The V and J ends lost 6 bases and 6 bases, in that order; junction bases with no gene match: 13. This CDR3 has 18 amino acids. Germline V gene sequence: CDR1 SNHLY, CDR2 FYNNEI. CDR3 DNA: TGTGCCAGCAGCCAGACGCGTACTAGCGGGGGGGCATCCGGGGAGCTGTTTTTT. It yields the protein CASSQTRTSGGASGELFF. The full variable domain, its missing parts supplied by reference TRBV2 and TRBJ2-2, is EPEVTQTPSHQVTQMGQEVILRCVPISNHLYFYWYRQILGQKVEFLVSFYNNEISEKSEIFDDQFSVERPDGSNFTLKIRSTKLEDSAMYFCASSQTRTSGGASGELFFGEGSRLTVL.

The chain is built from TRBV5-1 and TRBJ1-2; 9 bases align to TRBD1. CDR3 size: 14 residues. Germline V gene sequence: CDR1 SGHRS, CDR2 YFSETQ. Losses at the gene ends were 2 bases for V and 8 bases for J; bases not matched to a gene: 7. The CDR3 reads CASSFNRGQRGYTF. In DNA, the CDR3 is TGCGCCAGCAGCTTTAACAGGGGGCAAAGAGGCTACACCTTC.

The genes are TRBV4-1 and TRBJ1-3; D remains unclear. The length of the CDR3 is 14 residues. Trimming took off 4 bases at V and 3 bases at J, with 10 bases between the two ends. The germline gives CDR1 MGHRA, CDR2 YSYEKL. CDR3 amino acids: CASSPGPIGNTIYF. CDR3 bases: TGCGCCAGCAGCCCTGGACCGATTGGAAACACCATATATTTT.

V is TRBV29-1 and J is TRBJ1-4; no clear D. The germline V gene has CDR1 SQVTM and CDR2 ANQGSEA. V was clipped by 7 bases and J by 4 bases, with 13 bases between them. The CDR3 sequence is 13 residues long. DNA of the CDR3: TGCAGCGCCGCCTGGAGCTATAATGAAAAACTGTTTTTT. This translates into CSAAWSYNEKLFF.

This clone was picked up a small number of times. This chain connects TRBV10-3 to TRBJ2-2, with 10 nucleotides matching TRBD1. CDR1 and CDR2 (germline): ENHRY, SYGVKD. V was clipped by 3 bases and J by 4 bases; unmatched bases: 11. CDR3 length: 18 amino acids. CDR3 nucleotides: TGTGCCATCAGTGACCCCCTACTCGGGACAGGGGTCACCGGGGAGCTGTTTTTT. Translation gives CAISDPLLGTGVTGELFF.

The chain employs TRBV7-9 and TRBJ1-6; D is undetermined. V was pared by 7 bases and J by 4 bases, with 11 bases between. From germline, CDR1 is SEHNR and CDR2 FQNEAQ (reference sequence). The CDR3 loop spans 14 amino acids. CDR3 DNA: TGTGCCAGCACCCAGGAGGGATATAATTCACCCCTCCACTTT. Residues: CASTQEGYNSPLHF.

The genes are TRBV7-9 and TRBJ1-6; unclear D gene. CDR3 length: 18 residues. The V gene's germline CDR1 is SEHNR and CDR2 FQNEAQ (reference sequence). Trimming removed 2 bases at V and 0 bases at J, with 14 bases between. DNA for the CDR3: TGTGCCAGCAGCTTAAGGGTCGGACCGAGCTCCTATAATTCACCCCTCCACTTT. It yields the protein CASSLRVGPSSYNSPLHF.